This entry describes one T cell receptor beta chain. No antigen is known for it. This entry belongs to a study of vaccination effects on CD4 cells after COVID-19. Study context: The participants, recipients of two vaccine doses, got either BNT162b2 or mRNA-1273.

The germline V gene encodes CDR1 SGHRS and CDR2 YFSETQ. The length of the CDR3 is 15 residues. Trimming removed 3 bases from V and 3 bases from J; junction bases left unmatched: 1. Cells that had been cultured for 9 to 10 days were the source of isolated CD4+ T cells. Between March and December 2020, the person had a SARS-CoV-2 infection that PCR confirmed. Study observations and caveats: Early timepoints after infection were absent, and convalescent patients were few in the study. Spike-reactive clones detected post-vaccine in convalescents consisted mainly of new vaccine-induced clones.

Some clones are missing from TCRdb's copy, which holds only in-frame ones; the method was immunoSEQ multiplex PCR. The sample includes about 51,000 clones, 60% to 80% of them seen just once. The receptor was derived from a human donor who had a prior SARS-CoV-2 infection. The chain joins TRBV5-1 to TRBJ2-5, with TRBD2 matching 14 bases. The specimen comprised CD4+ T cells from PBMCs cultured without peptide, sampled before COVID-19 vaccination. The CDR3, as DNA: TGCGCCAGCAGCTCGGGACTAGCGGGAGAAGAGACCCAGTACTTC. Protein: CASSSGLAGEETQYF.